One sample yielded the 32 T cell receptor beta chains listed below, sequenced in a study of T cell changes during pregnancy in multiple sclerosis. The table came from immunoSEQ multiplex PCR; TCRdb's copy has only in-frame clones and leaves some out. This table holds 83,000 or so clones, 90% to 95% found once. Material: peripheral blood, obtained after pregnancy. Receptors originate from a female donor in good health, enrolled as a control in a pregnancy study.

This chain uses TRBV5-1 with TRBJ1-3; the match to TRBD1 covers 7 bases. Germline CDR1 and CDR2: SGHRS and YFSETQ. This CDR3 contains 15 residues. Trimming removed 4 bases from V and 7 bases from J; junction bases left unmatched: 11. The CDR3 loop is CASSAGTAPGNTIYF. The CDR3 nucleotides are TGCGCCAGCAGCGCTGGGACAGCACCGGGGAACACCATATATTTT.

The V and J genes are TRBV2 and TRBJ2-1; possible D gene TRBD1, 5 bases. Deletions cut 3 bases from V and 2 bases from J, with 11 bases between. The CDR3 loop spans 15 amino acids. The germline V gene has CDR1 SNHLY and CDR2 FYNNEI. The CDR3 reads CASSDLPGPYNEQFF. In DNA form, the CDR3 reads TGTGCCAGCAGTGATCTGCCAGGGCCCTACAATGAGCAGTTCTTC.

Here the CDR3 reads CASSFRGIAADTQYF. The DNA for the CDR3 is TGTGCCAGCAGCTTTCGCGGGATCGCAGCAGATACGCAGTATTTT. V is TRBV7-6 and J is TRBJ2-3, with D possibly TRBD2 on 6 matching bases. Trimming cost V 3 bases and J 4 bases, with 14 bases left between them. Per germline, CDR1 SGHVS and CDR2 FNYEAQ. This CDR3 region has 15 residues.

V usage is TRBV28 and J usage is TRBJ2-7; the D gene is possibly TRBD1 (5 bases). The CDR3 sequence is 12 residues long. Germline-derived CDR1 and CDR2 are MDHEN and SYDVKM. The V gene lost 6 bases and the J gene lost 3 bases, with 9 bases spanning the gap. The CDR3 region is CASSRDSYEQYF. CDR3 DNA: TGTGCCAGCAGCCGTGACAGCTACGAGCAGTACTTC.

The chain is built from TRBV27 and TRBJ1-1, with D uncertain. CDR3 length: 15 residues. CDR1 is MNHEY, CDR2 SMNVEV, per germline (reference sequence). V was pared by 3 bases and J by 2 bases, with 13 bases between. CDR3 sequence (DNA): TGTGCCAGCAGTTTCACGGGGAGAGGAAACACTGAAGCTTTCTTT. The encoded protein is CASSFTGRGNTEAFF.

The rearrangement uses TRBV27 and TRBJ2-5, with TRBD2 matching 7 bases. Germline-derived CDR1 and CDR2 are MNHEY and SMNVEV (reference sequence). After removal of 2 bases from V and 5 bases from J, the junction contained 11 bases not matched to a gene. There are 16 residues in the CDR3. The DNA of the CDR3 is TGTGCCAGCAGTTTAGTGGCGGGAGATGGTGGGGAGACCCAGTACTTC. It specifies CASSLVAGDGGETQYF.

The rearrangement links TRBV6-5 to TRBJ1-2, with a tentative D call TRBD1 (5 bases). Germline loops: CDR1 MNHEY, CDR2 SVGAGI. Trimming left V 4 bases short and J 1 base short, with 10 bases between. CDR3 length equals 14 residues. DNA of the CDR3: TGTGCCAGCAGTTCCCAGGGCAGTAACTATGGCTACACCTTC. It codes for CASSSQGSNYGYTF.

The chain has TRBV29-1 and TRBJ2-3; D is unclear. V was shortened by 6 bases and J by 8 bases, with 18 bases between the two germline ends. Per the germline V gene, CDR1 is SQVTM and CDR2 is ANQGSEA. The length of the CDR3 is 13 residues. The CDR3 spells CSVPNPGSGTQYF. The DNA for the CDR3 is TGCAGCGTCCCAAACCCCGGCTCAGGTACGCAGTATTTT.

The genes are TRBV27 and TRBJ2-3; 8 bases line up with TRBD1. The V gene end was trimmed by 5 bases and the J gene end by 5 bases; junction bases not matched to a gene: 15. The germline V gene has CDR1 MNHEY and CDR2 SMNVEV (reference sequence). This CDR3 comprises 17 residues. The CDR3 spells CASSRLQGARDIDTQYF. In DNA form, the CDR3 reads TGTGCCAGCAGTCGCCTCCAGGGGGCTCGGGACATAGATACGCAGTATTTT.

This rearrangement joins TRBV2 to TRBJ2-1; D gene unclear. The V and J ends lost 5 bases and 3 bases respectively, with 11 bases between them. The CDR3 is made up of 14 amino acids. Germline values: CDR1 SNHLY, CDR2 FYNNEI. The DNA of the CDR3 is TGTGCCAGCAGTCCACAAATTCTCTACAATGAGCAGTTCTTC. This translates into CASSPQILYNEQFF.

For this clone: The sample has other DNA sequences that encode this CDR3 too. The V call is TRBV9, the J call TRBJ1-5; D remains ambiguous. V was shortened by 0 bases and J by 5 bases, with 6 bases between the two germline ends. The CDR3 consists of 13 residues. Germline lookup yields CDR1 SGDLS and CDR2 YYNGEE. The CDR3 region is CASSVDPDQPQHF. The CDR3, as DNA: TGTGCCAGCAGCGTAGATCCCGATCAGCCCCAGCATTTT. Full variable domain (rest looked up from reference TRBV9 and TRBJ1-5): DSGVTQTPKHLITATGQRVTLRCSPRSGDLSVYWYQQSLDQGLQFLIQYYNGEERAKGNILERFSAQQFPDLHSELNLSSLELGDSALYFCASSVDPDQPQHFGDGTRLSIL.

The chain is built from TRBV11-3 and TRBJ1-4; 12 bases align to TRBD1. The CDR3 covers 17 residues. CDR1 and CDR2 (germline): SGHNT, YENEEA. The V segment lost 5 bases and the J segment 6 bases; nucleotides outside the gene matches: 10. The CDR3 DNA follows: TGTGCCAGCAGCCCCGGGACAGGGGGCAAAAAAGATGAAAAACTGTTTTTT. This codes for CASSPGTGGKKDEKLFF.

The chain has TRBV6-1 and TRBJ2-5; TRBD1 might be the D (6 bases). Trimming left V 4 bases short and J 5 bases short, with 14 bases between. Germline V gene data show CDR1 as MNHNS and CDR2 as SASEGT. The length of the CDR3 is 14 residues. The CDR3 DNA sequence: TGTGCCAGCAGTGCCGGGACAACGGGGGAGACCCAGTACTTC. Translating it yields CASSAGTTGETQYF.

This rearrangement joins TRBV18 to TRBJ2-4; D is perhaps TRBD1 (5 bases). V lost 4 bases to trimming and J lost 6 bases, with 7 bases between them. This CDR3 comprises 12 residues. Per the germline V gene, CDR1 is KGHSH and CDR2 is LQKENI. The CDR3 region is CASSQGPNIQYF. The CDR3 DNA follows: TGTGCCAGCTCACAGGGGCCAAACATTCAGTACTTC.

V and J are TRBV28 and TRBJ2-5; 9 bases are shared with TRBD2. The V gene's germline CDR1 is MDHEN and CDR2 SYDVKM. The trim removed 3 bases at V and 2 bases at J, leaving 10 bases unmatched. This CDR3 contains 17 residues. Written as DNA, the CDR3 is TGTGCCAGCAGTTTCCTACTTAATAGCGGGGGTCAAGAGACCCAGTACTTC. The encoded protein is CASSFLLNSGGQETQYF.

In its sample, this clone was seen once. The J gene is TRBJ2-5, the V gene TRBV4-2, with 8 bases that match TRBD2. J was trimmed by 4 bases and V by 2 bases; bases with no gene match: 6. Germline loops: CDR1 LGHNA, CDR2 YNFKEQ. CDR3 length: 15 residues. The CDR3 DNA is TGTGCCAGCAGCCAAAATAGCGGGATACCAGAGACCCAGTACTTC. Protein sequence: CASSQNSGIPETQYF.

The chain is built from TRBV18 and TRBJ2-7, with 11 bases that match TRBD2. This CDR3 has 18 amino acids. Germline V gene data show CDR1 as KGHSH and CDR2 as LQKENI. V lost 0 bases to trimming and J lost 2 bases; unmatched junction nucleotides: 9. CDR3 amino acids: CASSPPKTSTSGTYEQYF. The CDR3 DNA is TGTGCCAGCTCACCACCTAAAACCTCGACTAGCGGGACCTACGAGCAGTACTTC.

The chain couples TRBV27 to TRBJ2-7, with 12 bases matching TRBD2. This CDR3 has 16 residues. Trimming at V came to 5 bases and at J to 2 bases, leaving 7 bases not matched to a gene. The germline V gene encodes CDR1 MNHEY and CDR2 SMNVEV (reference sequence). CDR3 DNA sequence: TGTGCCAGCAGTCTGCTACTAGCGGGAGGCCCCTACGAGCAGTACTTC. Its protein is CASSLLLAGGPYEQYF.

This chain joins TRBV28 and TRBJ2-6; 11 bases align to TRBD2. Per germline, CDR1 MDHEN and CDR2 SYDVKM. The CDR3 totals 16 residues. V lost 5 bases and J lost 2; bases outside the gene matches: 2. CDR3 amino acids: CASSGLAGAGANVLTF. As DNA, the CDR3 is TGTGCCAGCAGTGGACTAGCGGGCGCTGGGGCCAACGTCCTGACTTTC.

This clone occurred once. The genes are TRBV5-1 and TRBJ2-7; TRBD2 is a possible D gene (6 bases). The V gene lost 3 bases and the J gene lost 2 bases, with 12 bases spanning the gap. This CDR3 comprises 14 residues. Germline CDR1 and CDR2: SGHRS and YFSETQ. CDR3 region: CASSSGVPPYEQYF. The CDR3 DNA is TGCGCCAGCAGCTCGGGGGTACCACCCTACGAGCAGTACTTC.

The CDR3 region is CASSDRGRTNEKLFF. CDR3 nucleotide sequence: TGTGCCAGCAGCGATCGAGGCAGAACTAATGAAAAACTGTTTTTT. V usage is TRBV7-8 and J usage is TRBJ1-4; no reliable D call. The CDR3 is 15 residues long. Germline lookup yields CDR1 SGHVS and CDR2 FQNEAQ. The V and J ends lost 5 bases and 1 base respectively, with 11 bases between them.

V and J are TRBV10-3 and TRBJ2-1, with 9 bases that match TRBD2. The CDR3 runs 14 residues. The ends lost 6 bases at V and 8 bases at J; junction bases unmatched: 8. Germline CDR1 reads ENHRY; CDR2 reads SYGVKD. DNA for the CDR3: TGTGCCATCAGCCTCCTAGCGGGACGGGATGAGCAGTTCTTC. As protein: CAISLLAGRDEQFF.

The CDR3 DNA reads TGTGCCAGCAGCTTGGCCCCGGGACTAGCGGGAGAGGAGACCCAGTACTTC. As protein: CASSLAPGLAGEETQYF. The chain has TRBV5-6 and TRBJ2-5, with 14 bases lining up with TRBD2. V shed 0 bases, J shed 5 bases, and the junction held 6 bases outside the gene matches. CDR1 is SGHDT, CDR2 YYEEEE, per germline. The CDR3 loop spans 17 amino acids.

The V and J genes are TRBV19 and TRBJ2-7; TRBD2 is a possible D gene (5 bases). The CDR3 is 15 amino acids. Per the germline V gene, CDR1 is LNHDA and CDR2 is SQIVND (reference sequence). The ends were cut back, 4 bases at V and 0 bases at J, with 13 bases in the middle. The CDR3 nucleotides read TGTGCCAGTAGTAGACCGGGGTCGCCCTCCTACGAGCAGTACTTC. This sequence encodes CASSRPGSPSYEQYF.

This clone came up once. DNA for the CDR3: TGTGCCAGCGGTAGTACAGGACTGAACACTGAAGCTTTCTTT. This gives the protein CASGSTGLNTEAFF. The J gene is TRBJ1-1, the V gene TRBV6-1; D possibly corresponds to TRBD1 (5 bases). The CDR3 consists of 14 residues. Trimming stripped 8 bases from V and 0 bases from J, with 13 bases between. Germline CDR1 is MNHNS and CDR2 is SASEGT.

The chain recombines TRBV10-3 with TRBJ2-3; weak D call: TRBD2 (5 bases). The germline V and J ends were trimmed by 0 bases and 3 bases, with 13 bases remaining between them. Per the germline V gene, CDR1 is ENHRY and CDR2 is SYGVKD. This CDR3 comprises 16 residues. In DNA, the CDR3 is TGTGCCATCAGTGAGTCCCGGGGAGTCGGGACAGATACGCAGTATTTT. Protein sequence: CAISESRGVGTDTQYF.

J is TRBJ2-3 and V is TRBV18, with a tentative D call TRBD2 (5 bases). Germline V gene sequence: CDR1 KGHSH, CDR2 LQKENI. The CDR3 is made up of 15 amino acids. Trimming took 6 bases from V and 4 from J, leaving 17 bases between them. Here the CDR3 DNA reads TGTGCCAGCTCTACCAGAGAGGGAACTGCAGATACGCAGTATTTT. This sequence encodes CASSTREGTADTQYF.

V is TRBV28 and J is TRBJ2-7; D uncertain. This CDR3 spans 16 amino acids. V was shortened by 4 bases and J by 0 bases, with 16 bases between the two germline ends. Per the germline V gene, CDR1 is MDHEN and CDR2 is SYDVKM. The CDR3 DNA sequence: TGTGCCAGCAGTTATATTCCCCTGAGGAGCTCCTACGAGCAGTACTTC. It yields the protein CASSYIPLRSSYEQYF.

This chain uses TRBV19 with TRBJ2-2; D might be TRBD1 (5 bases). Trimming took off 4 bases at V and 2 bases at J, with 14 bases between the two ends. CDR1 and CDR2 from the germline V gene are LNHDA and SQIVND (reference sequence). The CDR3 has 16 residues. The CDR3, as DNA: TGTGCCAGTAGTAGAATCCCGACAGCTAACACCGGGGAGCTGTTTTTT. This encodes CASSRIPTANTGELFF.

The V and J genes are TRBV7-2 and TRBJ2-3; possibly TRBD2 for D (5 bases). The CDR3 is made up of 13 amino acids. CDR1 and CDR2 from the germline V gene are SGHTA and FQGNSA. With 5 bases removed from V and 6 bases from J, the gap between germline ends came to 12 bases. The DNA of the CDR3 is TGTGCCAGCAGCGAGGACTCCCGTGATACGCAGTATTTT. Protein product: CASSEDSRDTQYF.

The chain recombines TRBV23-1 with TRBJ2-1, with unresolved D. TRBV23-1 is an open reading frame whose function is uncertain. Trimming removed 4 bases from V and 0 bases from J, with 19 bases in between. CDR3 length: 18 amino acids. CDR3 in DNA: TGCGCCAGCAGTCCCGACCCCCCCTGTTGGAGCTCCTACAATGAGCAGTTCTTC. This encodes CASSPDPPCWSSYNEQFF.

Here the CDR3 DNA reads TGCGCCAGCAGCGCCGGACAGGGTATGGGTACTGAAGCTTTCTTT. Translation gives CASSAGQGMGTEAFF. The genes are TRBV5-1 and TRBJ1-1; 8 bases are shared with TRBD1. The CDR3 has 15 amino acids. Looked up from germline, CDR1 is SGHRS and CDR2 is YFSETQ. After removal of 4 bases from V and 5 bases from J, the junction contained 10 bases not matched to a gene.